This passage covers 18 T cell receptor gamma chains from one sample sequenced in a study of gamma-delta chains in newborns, infants, children. TCRdb called clones anew from the reads with CATT. The top ten hold around 25% of the sample, which has more than 700 gamma-chain clones, about two fifths seen once. The sequenced sample consisted of blood. These receptor sequences come from a child who was a newborn, infant or young child, either healthy, febrile or measles-vaccinated (not recorded which).

The chain couples TRGV8 to TRGJP1. TCRdb carries no J gene annotation; the J gene was assigned here by matching the DNA with germline. V lost 8 bases to trimming and J lost 0 bases; unmatched junction nucleotides: 0. CDR3 size: 12 residues. Germline V gene lookup returns CDR1 VENAVY and CDR2 YDSYNSRV. The CDR3 sequence is CATYTTGWFKIF. The DNA of the CDR3 is TGTGCCACCTATACCACTGGTTGGTTCAAGATATTT.

As concerns this clone: A far larger clone is just one base off, so this is likely a read error. J is TRGJP and V is TRGV9. No J segment appears in TCRdb, so it was assigned here by matching the sequence to germline. Germline loops: CDR1 GITISATS, CDR2 ISYDGTV (reference sequence). This CDR3 comprises 15 residues. Here the CDR3 DNA reads TGTGCCTTGCGGGAGGTGCAGTTGGGCAAAAAAATCAAGGTATTT. Amino acid sequence: CALREVQLGKKIKVF.

No J gene was named, though the V gene is TRGV4. This CDR3 contains 17 residues. CDR1 EGSTGY and CDR2 YDSYTSSV come from the germline V gene. CDR3 bases: TGTGCCACCTGGGATGGGCCTCCTGGGAGCAATTATTATAAGAATCTCTTT. Amino acid sequence: CATWDGPPGSNYYKNLF.

Only a few counts were recorded for this clone. The chain has TRGV4 and TRGJ1 or TRGJ2. No J gene was available from TCRdb, and it was assigned here by a germline match of the DNA. The V gene's germline CDR1 is EGSTGY and CDR2 YDSYTSSV. The CDR3 contains 12 residues. V was pared by 2 bases and J by 2 bases, with 0 bases of the junction left unmatched. The chain's CDR3 is CATWDDYYKKLF. The CDR3, as DNA: TGTGCCACCTGGGATGATTATTATAAGAAACTCTTT.

This clone is large (0.1 to 1%). The sample contains more than one DNA sequence encoding this CDR3. The CDR3 spells CALWQELGKKIKVF. CDR3 DNA: TGTGCCTTGTGGCAAGAGTTGGGCAAAAAAATCAAGGTATTT. This rearrangement joins TRGV9 to TRGJP. TCRdb carries no J gene annotation; the J gene was assigned here by matching the DNA with germline. The CDR3 is 14 amino acids. Germline values: CDR1 GITISATS, CDR2 ISYDGTV (reference sequence). Germline trimming cut 6 bases from V and 4 bases from J; bases unmatched to any gene: 0.

This clone ranks as large (0.1 to 1%). Other DNA sequences from this sample encode an identical CDR3 as well. V is TRGV4 and J is TRGJ1 or TRGJ2. Since TCRdb gives no J gene, matching the DNA to germline was used here to assign it. Trimming cost V 2 bases and J 7 bases; bases outside gene matches: 5. CDR1 is EGSTGY and CDR2 is YDSYTSSV in the germline V gene. CDR3 length: 12 residues. CDR3 sequence (DNA): TGTGCCACCTGGGATGTGACATATAAGAAACTCTTT. Protein: CATWDVTYKKLF.

To note about this clone: A much more abundant neighbour one base away suggests this may be a read error. This chain uses TRGV2 with TRGJ1 or TRGJ2. Here the J gene came from matching the DNA to germline, since TCRdb omits it. Per germline, CDR1 EGSNGY and CDR2 YDSYNSKV. This CDR3 is 11 amino acids long. CDR3 in DNA: TGTGCCGCCTGGGACGGGCCGAAGAAACTCTTT. It is translated as CAAWDGPKKLF.

This clone was detected a few times. A junction boundary mismatches the germline segment, possibly from a read error. The CDR3 bases are TGTGCCTTGTGGGAGGTGATCCAAGAGTTGGGCAAAAAAGTCAAGGTATTT. Its protein is CALWEVIQELGKKVKVF. The chain is built from TRGV9 and TRGJP. TCRdb lists no J gene, so it was determined here by aligning the DNA to germline. CDR1 and CDR2 from the germline V gene are GITISATS and ISYDGTV (reference sequence). The CDR3 length is 17 residues.

As to this clone: Other DNA sequences in this specimen translate into the identical CDR3. The V gene was identified as TRGV8, while no J gene was called. This CDR3 has 12 residues. Germline CDR1 reads VENAVY; CDR2 reads YDSYNSRV. CDR3 nucleotide sequence: TGTGCCACCTGGGATAAAGGTTATAAGAAGCTCTTT. Its translation is CATWDKGYKKLF.

This clone turned up a few times. The J gene is TRGJP1, the V gene TRGV8. Here the J gene was assigned by germline matching of the DNA, as TCRdb has none. The trim removed 0 bases at V and 11 bases at J, leaving 0 bases unmatched. In germline, CDR1 is VENAVY, CDR2 YDSYNSRV. The CDR3 runs 11 residues. CDR3 loop: CATWDRWFKIF. The CDR3 region has the DNA TGTGCCACCTGGGATAGGTGGTTCAAGATATTT.

This clone is hyperexpanded (1% or more). The chain recombines TRGV9 with TRGJP. With V trimmed by 2 bases and J by 5 bases, 0 bases remained unmatched. The CDR3 runs to 15 residues. Germline loops: CDR1 GITISATS, CDR2 ISYDGTV (reference sequence). This CDR3 reads CALWEEELGKKIKVF. CDR3 bases: TGTGCCTTGTGGGAGGAAGAGTTGGGCAAAAAAATCAAGGTATTT.

In its sample, this clone ranks as large. The gene calls are TRGV9 and TRGJP. TCRdb offers no J gene call, so here the DNA was matched to germline to obtain one. CDR1 and CDR2 from the germline V gene are GITISATS and ISYDGTV (reference sequence). Trimming cost V 0 bases and J 3 bases; bases outside gene matches: 2. CDR3 length: 17 amino acids. CDR3 nucleotides: TGTGCCTTGTGGGAGGTGAAGCAAGAGTTGGGCAAAAAAATCAAGGTATTT. This translates into CALWEVKQELGKKIKVF.

The sample holds a few counts of this clone. The chain employs TRGV9 and TRGJP. TCRdb lists no J gene, so it was determined here by aligning the DNA to germline. V dropped 6 bases and J dropped 5; count of bases not matched to a gene: 7. The CDR3 loop spans 16 amino acids. The germline CDR1 and CDR2 sequences are GITISATS and ISYDGTV (reference sequence). The CDR3 is CALWWGEELGKKIKVF. Written as DNA, the CDR3 is TGTGCCTTGTGGTGGGGGGAAGAGTTGGGCAAAAAAATCAAGGTATTT.

As for this clone: This may be a read error, as it is one base from a much larger clone. The J gene is TRGJ1 or TRGJ2, the V gene TRGV2. TCRdb offers no J gene call, so here the DNA was matched to germline to obtain one. V trimming: 3 bases; J trimming: 9 bases; junction bases outside the gene matches: 14. This CDR3 has 14 amino acids. The germline gives CDR1 EGSNGY, CDR2 YDSYNSKV. CDR3 DNA: TGTGCCACCTGGGACAGGCTTTATCTCCCTAAGAAACTCTTT. Its translation is CATWDRLYLPKKLF.

Relative to its sample, this clone is large. Different DNA sequences within this sample yield the same CDR3. This chain joins TRGV9 and TRGJ1 or TRGJ2. In the absence of a J gene in TCRdb, the DNA was matched to germline to assign it here. The CDR3 runs to 10 residues. V was pared by 9 bases and J by 1 base, with 0 bases of the junction left unmatched. Germline V CDR1 and CDR2: GITISATS, ISYDGTV (reference sequence). The CDR3 loop reads CALNYYKKLF. The CDR3 region has the DNA TGTGCCTTGAATTATTATAAGAAACTCTTT.

The V gene corresponds to TRGV9; no J gene was called. The CDR3 has 15 amino acids. Germline V gene lookup returns CDR1 GITISATS and CDR2 ISYDGTV (reference sequence). This CDR3 is CALWEVVLGKKIRVF. CDR3 nucleotide sequence: TGTGCCTTGTGGGAGGTGGTGTTGGGCAAAAAAATCAGGGTATTT.

On this clone itself: A read error is the likely source, as a far larger clone sits one nucleotide away. Other DNA sequences in this sample translate to the same CDR3. This chain connects TRGV9 to TRGJP. As TCRdb names no J gene, one was assigned here on the basis of a DNA match to germline. The V gene end was trimmed by 5 bases and the J gene end by 5 bases; junction bases not matched to a gene: 3. Germline lookup yields CDR1 GITISATS and CDR2 ISYDGTV (reference sequence). The CDR3 extends over 15 amino acids. The CDR3 loop reads CALWGEELGKKIKVF. CDR3 in DNA: TGTGCCTTGTGGGGGGAAGAGTTGGGCAAAAAAATCAAGGTATTT.

This clone was recorded a few times. Distinct nucleotide sequences in the sample also encode this CDR3. The rearrangement links TRGV9 to TRGJP. Here the J gene came from matching the DNA to germline, since TCRdb omits it. The junction had 4 bases not matched to a gene; V was cut back by 4 bases and J by 4 bases. This CDR3 is 16 amino acids long. Germline-derived CDR1 and CDR2 are GITISATS and ISYDGTV (reference sequence). CDR3 region: CALWDTQELGKKIKVF. The DNA for the CDR3 is TGTGCCTTGTGGGACACACAAGAGTTGGGCAAAAAAATCAAGGTATTT.